These T cell receptor beta chains were read from a single sample in a study of control samples from healthy donors and cancer patients. The assay was immunoSEQ multiplex PCR, and TCRdb's table has in-frame clones only and misses some. This sample has about 150,000 clones, with approximately 91% found just once. The sample taken for sequencing was blood. The receptors come from a man aged 25-40 years in good health. Each CDR3 is given with its conserved first and last residue. Each record gives: CDR3 length, V gene, D gene, J gene, clone size, CDR3 DNA, CDR3 protein. The D gene is left open where the match is weak. Size tells how often a clone was seen (once, few, many) or the class of an expanded clone, and some rows leave it out.

cdr3_length: 14; v_call: TRBV18; d_call: -; j_call: TRBJ2-7; clone_size: -; cdr3_nt: TGTGCCAGCTCACCTGTCGCGTCCCTGTACGAGCAGTACTTC; cdr3_aa: CASSPVASLYEQYF
cdr3_length: 13; v_call: TRBV7-9; d_call: -; j_call: TRBJ2-6; clone_size: -; cdr3_nt: TGTGCCAGCAGCTTCTCTGGGGCCAACGTCCTGACTTTC; cdr3_aa: CASSFSGANVLTF
cdr3_length: 14; v_call: TRBV5-6; d_call: TRBD1; j_call: TRBJ2-7; clone_size: -; cdr3_nt: TGTGCCAGCAGCTCCGGGACAGGGGACTACGAGCAGTACTTC; cdr3_aa: CASSSGTGDYEQYF
cdr3_length: 15; v_call: TRBV21-1; d_call: -; j_call: TRBJ1-6; clone_size: -; cdr3_nt: TGTGCCAGCAGCAAAGAGGGGTACTGGAATTCACCCCTCCACTTT; cdr3_aa: CASSKEGYWNSPLHF
cdr3_length: 18; v_call: TRBV24-1; d_call: -; j_call: TRBJ2-1; clone_size: -; cdr3_nt: TGTGCCACCAGTGATCTCAGGTCAACTAGCTTCTCTACGGACGAGCAGTTCTTC; cdr3_aa: CATSDLRSTSFSTDEQFF
cdr3_length: 18; v_call: TRBV11-2; d_call: -; j_call: TRBJ2-1; clone_size: -; cdr3_nt: TGTGCCAGCAGCTTTTGGTTTAGTCCGGGGTTCTCCTACAATGAGCAGTTCTTC; cdr3_aa: CASSFWFSPGFSYNEQFF
cdr3_length: 14; v_call: TRBV7-2; d_call: -; j_call: TRBJ2-3; clone_size: -; cdr3_nt: TGTGCCAGCAGCCAGGACTGGATCACAGATACGCAGTATTTT; cdr3_aa: CASSQDWITDTQYF
cdr3_length: 16; v_call: TRBV7-3; d_call: -; j_call: TRBJ2-1; clone_size: once; cdr3_nt: TGTGCCAGCAGCTTAGCCCCCAGGAGCTCCTACAATGAGCAGTTCTTC; cdr3_aa: CASSLAPRSSYNEQFF
cdr3_length: 15; v_call: TRBV30; d_call: -; j_call: TRBJ1-2; clone_size: -; cdr3_nt: TGTGCCTGGAGTACAAACCGAGGGGCTAACTATGGCTACACCTTC; cdr3_aa: CAWSTNRGANYGYTF
cdr3_length: 15; v_call: TRBV19; d_call: TRBD1; j_call: TRBJ1-4; clone_size: -; cdr3_nt: TGTGCCAGTAGTTCCCGGACAGGCGCGAATGAAAAACTGTTTTTT; cdr3_aa: CASSSRTGANEKLFF
cdr3_length: 19; v_call: TRBV11-2; d_call: TRBD2; j_call: TRBJ2-7; clone_size: -; cdr3_nt: TGTGCCAGCAGCTTATATCCGGGACTAGCGGGGGGCCGGTCCTACGAGCAGTACTTC; cdr3_aa: CASSLYPGLAGGRSYEQYF
cdr3_length: 16; v_call: TRBV18; d_call: -; j_call: TRBJ1-3; clone_size: medium-sized; cdr3_nt: TGTGCCAGCTCACCACCGGCGGGGCGCACTGGAAACACCATATATTTT; cdr3_aa: CASSPPAGRTGNTIYF
cdr3_length: 14; v_call: TRBV4-3; d_call: -; j_call: TRBJ2-7; clone_size: -; cdr3_nt: TGCGCCAGCAGCCAAGGGGTGACAGACTACGAGCAGTACTTC; cdr3_aa: CASSQGVTDYEQYF
cdr3_length: 16; v_call: TRBV25-1; d_call: TRBD1; j_call: TRBJ1-2; clone_size: -; cdr3_nt: TGTGCCAGCAGTGAATCGGGGGACAGGGTTAAGGGCGGCTACACCTTC; cdr3_aa: CASSESGDRVKGGYTF
cdr3_length: 12; v_call: TRBV12-5; d_call: TRBD2; j_call: TRBJ2-5; clone_size: -; cdr3_nt: TGTGCTAGTGGTCTAGCGGGGGAGACCCAGTACTTC; cdr3_aa: CASGLAGETQYF
cdr3_length: 15; v_call: TRBV5-1; d_call: TRBD1; j_call: TRBJ2-5; clone_size: -; cdr3_nt: TGCGCCAGCAGCACGTACAGGGGCCCTCAAGAGACCCAGTACTTC; cdr3_aa: CASSTYRGPQETQYF
cdr3_length: 16; v_call: TRBV5-6; d_call: -; j_call: TRBJ2-7; clone_size: -; cdr3_nt: TGTGCCAGCAGCCACCCGTCAGGGGGGAAATCCTACGAGCAGTACTTC; cdr3_aa: CASSHPSGGKSYEQYF
cdr3_length: 15; v_call: TRBV9; d_call: -; j_call: TRBJ1-1; clone_size: -; cdr3_nt: TGTGCCAGCAGCGTAGACCCAGGGCAGAACACTGAAGCTTTCTTT; cdr3_aa: CASSVDPGQNTEAFF
cdr3_length: 15; v_call: TRBV12-5; d_call: -; j_call: TRBJ2-5; clone_size: -; cdr3_nt: TGTGCTAGTGGCTCTGATACAGGGATCTTGGAGACCCAGTACTTC; cdr3_aa: CASGSDTGILETQYF
cdr3_length: 15; v_call: TRBV9; d_call: -; j_call: TRBJ2-1; clone_size: -; cdr3_nt: TGTGCCAGCAGCGTAGGGAGTAGCGGTTACAATGAGCAGTTCTTC; cdr3_aa: CASSVGSSGYNEQFF
cdr3_length: 15; v_call: TRBV6-2/TRBV6-3; d_call: TRBD2; j_call: TRBJ2-7; clone_size: -; cdr3_nt: TGTGCCAGCAGTTGGACTAGCGGGACCTCCTACGAGCAGTACTTC; cdr3_aa: CASSWTSGTSYEQYF